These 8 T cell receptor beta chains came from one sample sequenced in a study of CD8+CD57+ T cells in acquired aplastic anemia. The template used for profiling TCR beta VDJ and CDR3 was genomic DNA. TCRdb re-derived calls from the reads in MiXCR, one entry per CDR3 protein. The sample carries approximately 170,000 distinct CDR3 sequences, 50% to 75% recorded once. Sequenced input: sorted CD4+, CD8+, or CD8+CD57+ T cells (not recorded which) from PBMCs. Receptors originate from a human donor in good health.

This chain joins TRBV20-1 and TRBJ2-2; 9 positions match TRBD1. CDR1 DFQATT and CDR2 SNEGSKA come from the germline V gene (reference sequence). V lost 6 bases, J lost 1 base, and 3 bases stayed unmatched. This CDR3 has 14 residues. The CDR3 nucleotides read TGCAGTGCCACGACAGGGGGGAACACCGGGGAGCTGTTTTTT. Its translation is CSATTGGNTGELFF.

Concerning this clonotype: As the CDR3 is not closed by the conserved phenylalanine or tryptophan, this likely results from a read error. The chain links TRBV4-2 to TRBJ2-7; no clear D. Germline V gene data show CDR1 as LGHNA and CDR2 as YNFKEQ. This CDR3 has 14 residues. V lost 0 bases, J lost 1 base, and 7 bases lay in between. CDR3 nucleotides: TGTGCCAGCAGCCAAGATTTGACTTCCTACGAGCAGTACCCC. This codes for CASSQDLTSYEQYP.

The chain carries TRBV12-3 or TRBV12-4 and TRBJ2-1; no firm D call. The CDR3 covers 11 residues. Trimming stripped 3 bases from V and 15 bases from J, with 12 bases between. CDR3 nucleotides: TGTGCCAGCAGTTTGGGTCGCGCATGGTTCTTC. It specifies CASSLGRAWFF.

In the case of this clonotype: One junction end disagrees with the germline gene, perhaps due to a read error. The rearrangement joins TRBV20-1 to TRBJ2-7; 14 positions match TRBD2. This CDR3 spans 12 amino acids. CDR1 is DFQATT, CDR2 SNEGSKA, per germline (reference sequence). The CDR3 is CSAAGLAGASNF. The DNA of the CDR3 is TGCAGTGCTGCGGGACTAGCGGGGGCCTCCAACTTC.

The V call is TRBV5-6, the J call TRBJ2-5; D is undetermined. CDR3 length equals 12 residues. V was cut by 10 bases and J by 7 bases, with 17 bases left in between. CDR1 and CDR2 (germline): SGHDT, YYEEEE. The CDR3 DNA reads TGTGCCTCTGCAGCTTTACTTGGGACCCAGTACTTC. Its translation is CASAALLGTQYF.

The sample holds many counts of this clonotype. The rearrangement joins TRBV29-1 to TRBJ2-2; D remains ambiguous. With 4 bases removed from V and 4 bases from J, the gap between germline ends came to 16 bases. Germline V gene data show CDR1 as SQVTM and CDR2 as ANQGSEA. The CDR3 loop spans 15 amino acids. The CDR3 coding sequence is TGCAGCGTTGTCAGTCCTGGGGTAGGCACCGGGGAGCTGTTTTTT. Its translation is CSVVSPGVGTGELFF.

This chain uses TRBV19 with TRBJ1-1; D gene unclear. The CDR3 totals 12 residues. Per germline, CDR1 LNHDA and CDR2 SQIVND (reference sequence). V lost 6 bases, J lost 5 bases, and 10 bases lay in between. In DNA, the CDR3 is TGTGCCAGTAGATCGGAGGGAACTGAAGCTTTCTTT. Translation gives CASRSEGTEAFF.

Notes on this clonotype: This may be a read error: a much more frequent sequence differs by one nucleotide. The chain's CDR3 is CASRPGTANTDAFF. CDR3 nucleotides: TGTGCCAGCAGACCCGGGACAGCGAACACTGACGCTTTCTTT. The chain uses TRBV6-1 and TRBJ1-1; 7 nucleotides match TRBD1. Germline V gives CDR1 MNHNS, CDR2 SASEGT. The CDR3 is 14 residues long.